This T cell receptor (beta chain) was documented in a study of blood T cell repertoires in COVID-19. V lost 1 base to trimming and J lost 5 bases, with 11 bases between them. This CDR3 contains 14 residues. Germline V CDR1 and CDR2: SGHTA, FQGTGA. TCRdb's copy holds only in-frame clones and misses some; the assay was immunoSEQ multiplex PCR. The table includes under 200,000 clones, roughly 86% detected once. The rearrangement joins TRBV7-3 to TRBJ1-1, with D maybe TRBD1 (5 bases). Sequences were obtained from peripheral blood. The receptor was derived from an elderly woman with COVID-19, enrolled during active disease. The CDR3 is CASSLNGGWTEAFF. The CDR3 DNA reads as TGTGCCAGCAGCTTAAATGGGGGGTGGACTGAAGCTTTCTTT.